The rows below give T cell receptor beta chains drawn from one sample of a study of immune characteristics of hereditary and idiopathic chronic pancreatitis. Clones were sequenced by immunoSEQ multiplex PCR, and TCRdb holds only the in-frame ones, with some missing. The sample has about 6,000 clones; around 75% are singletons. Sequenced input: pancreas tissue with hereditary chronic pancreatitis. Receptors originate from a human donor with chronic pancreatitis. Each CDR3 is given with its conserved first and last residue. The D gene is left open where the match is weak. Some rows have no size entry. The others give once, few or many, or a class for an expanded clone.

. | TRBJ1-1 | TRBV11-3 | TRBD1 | TGTGCCAGCAGCTTAACAGGGGGCACTGAAGCTTTCTTT | CASSLTGGTEAFF
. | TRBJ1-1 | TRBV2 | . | TGTGCCAGCAGTGAATATCGGACAGTCACTGAAGCTTTCTTT | CASSEYRTVTEAFF
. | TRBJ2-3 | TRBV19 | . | TGTGCCAGTAGTACAGACACATCTAGCACAGATACGCAGTATTTT | CASSTDTSSTDTQYF
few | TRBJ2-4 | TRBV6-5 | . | TGTGCCAGCAGTCCATCGACAGCAGCCAAAAACATTCAGTACTTC | CASSPSTAAKNIQYF
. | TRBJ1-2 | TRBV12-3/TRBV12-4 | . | TGTGCCAGCAGTTTAGGAGGTGGGAGGGGCTACACCTTC | CASSLGGGRGYTF
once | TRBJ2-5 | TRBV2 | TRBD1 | TGTGCCAGCACCCTGACCGACAGGGTCGGAGAGACCCAGTACTTC | CASTLTDRVGETQYF
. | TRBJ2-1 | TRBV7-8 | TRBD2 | TGTGCCAGCAGAAGGCGGAGGACCTCTAGCGGGACCTACAATGAGCAGTTCTTC | CASRRRRTSSGTYNEQFF
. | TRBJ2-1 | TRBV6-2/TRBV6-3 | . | TGTGCCAGCAGTTACGAGGTGGGAGGCAATGAGCAGTTCTTC | CASSYEVGGNEQFF
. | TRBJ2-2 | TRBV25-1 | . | TGTGCCAGCAGTGAACCGGGACTTAACACCGGGGAGCTGTTTTTT | CASSEPGLNTGELFF
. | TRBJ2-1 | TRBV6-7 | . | TGTGCCATACTACAGAAAACCTACAATGAGCAGTTCTTC | CAILQKTYNEQFF
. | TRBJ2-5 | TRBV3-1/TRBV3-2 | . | TGTGCCAGCAGCTCGGAAGAGACCCAGTACTTC | CASSSEETQYF
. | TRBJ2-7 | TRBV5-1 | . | TGCGCCAGCAGCTTGGGGCGGAACTACGAGCAGTACTTC | CASSLGRNYEQYF
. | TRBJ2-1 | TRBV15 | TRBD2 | TGTGCCACCAGAGGGGATAGCGGGTACAATGAGCAGTTCTTC | CATRGDSGYNEQFF
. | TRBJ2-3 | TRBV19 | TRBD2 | TGTGCCAGTAGTCTTGGACTAGGGGCAAGAGATACGCAGTATTTT | CASSLGLGARDTQYF
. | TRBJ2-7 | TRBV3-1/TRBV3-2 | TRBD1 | TGTGCCAGCAGCGATCCCCGGACAGGCTACGAGCAGTACTTC | CASSDPRTGYEQYF
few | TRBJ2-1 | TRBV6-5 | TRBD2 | TGTGCCAGCAGTTATTCTAGCGGGGTAAATGAGCAGTTCTTC | CASSYSSGVNEQFF
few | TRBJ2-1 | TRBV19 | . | TGTGCCAGTAGTATCGTGTATAATGAGCAGTTCTTC | CASSIVYNEQFF
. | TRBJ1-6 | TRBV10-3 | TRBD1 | TGTGCCATCAGTGACAGGGGGGGATCACCCCTCCACTTT | CAISDRGGSPLHF
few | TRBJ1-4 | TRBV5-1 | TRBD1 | TGCGCCAGCAGCCCGGGACAGGTGGATGAAAAACTGTTTTTT | CASSPGQVDEKLFF
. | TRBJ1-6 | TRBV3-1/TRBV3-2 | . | TGTGCCAGCAGCCCGCGGGGGGCCTATAATTCACCCCTCCACTTT | CASSPRGAYNSPLHF
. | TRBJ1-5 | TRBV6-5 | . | TGTGCCAGCAGTTACGGGCAGAGTTTCAGCAATCAGCCCCAGCATTTT | CASSYGQSFSNQPQHF
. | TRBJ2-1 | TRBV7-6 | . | TGTGCCAGCAGCCCGAACAGGGACACCTACAATGAGCAGTTCTTC | CASSPNRDTYNEQFF
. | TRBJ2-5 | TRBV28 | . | TGTGCCAGCAGTTTATACAGGGACGAGACCCAGTACTTC | CASSLYRDETQYF
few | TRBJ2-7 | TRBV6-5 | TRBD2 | TGTGCCAGCAGTTACGAGCGGGGGCCCTACGAGCAGTACTTC | CASSYERGPYEQYF
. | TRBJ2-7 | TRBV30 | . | TGTGCCTGGAGTGTGGGCGACTCCTACGAGCAGTACTTC | CAWSVGDSYEQYF
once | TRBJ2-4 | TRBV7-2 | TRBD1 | TGTGCCAGCAGCCAACGGACAGGAATGTCCAAAAACATTCAGTACTTC | CASSQRTGMSKNIQYF
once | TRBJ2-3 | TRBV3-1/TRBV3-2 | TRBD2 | TGTGCCAGCAGCCTGGTATACCTAGCGGGGGCCACAGATACGCAGTATTTT | CASSLVYLAGATDTQYF
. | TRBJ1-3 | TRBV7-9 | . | TGTGCCAGCAGCTGGGACGTAGGGGAGTCCCCCATATATTTT | CASSWDVGESPIYF
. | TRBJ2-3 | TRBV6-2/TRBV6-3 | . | TGTGCCAGCAGTTTCCCCGGAGGGTCAGATACGCAGTATTTT | CASSFPGGSDTQYF
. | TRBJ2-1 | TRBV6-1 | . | TGTGCCAGCAGTGCCCCGACAGCTGAAAGGGCAAAAGGGGCGTACAATGAGCAGTTCTTC | CASSAPTAERAKGAYNEQFF
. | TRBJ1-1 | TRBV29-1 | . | TGCAGCGCCGATGGTCCCGAAAACACTGAAGCTTTCTTT | CSADGPENTEAFF
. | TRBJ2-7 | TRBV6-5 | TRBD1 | TGTGCCAGCAGCAGAGACAGGGGGCACGAGCAGTACTTC | CASSRDRGHEQYF
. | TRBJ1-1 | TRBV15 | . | TGTGCCACCAGCAGAGTCCCAGGGAGTGATAGAATGAGGAACACTGAAGCTTTCTTT | CATSRVPGSDRMRNTEAFF
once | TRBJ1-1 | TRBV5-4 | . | TGTGCCAGCAGCCCGCAGTTCTACACTGAAGCTTTCTTT | CASSPQFYTEAFF
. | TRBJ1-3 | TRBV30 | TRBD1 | TGTGCCTGGACTGCAGGGGGCAACACCATATATTTT | CAWTAGGNTIYF
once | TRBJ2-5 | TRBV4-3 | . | TGCGCCAGCAGCCCACGATATCAAGAGACCCAGTACTTC | CASSPRYQETQYF
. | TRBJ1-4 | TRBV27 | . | TGTGCCAGCAGTTTCCGTATTACTCCGACGGACAATGAAAAACTGTTTTTT | CASSFRITPTDNEKLFF
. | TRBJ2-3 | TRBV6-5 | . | TGTGCCAGCAGTTACCGCGACAGAGCAGATACGCAGTATTTT | CASSYRDRADTQYF
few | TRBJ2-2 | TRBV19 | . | TGTGCCAGTATACACCTCGGGGGCCACTACACCGGGGAGCTGTTTTTT | CASIHLGGHYTGELFF
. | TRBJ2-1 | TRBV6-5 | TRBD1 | TGTGCCAGCAGATCCTCACAGGGGTCGGGTGAGCAGTTCTTC | CASRSSQGSGEQFF
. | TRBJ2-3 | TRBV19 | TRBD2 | TGTGCCAGTAGTCCGCGGGGGGACCTCACAGATACGCAGTATTTT | CASSPRGDLTDTQYF
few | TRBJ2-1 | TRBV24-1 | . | TGTGCCACCAGTGATTTGACTCAGGACAATGAGCAGTTCTTC | CATSDLTQDNEQFF